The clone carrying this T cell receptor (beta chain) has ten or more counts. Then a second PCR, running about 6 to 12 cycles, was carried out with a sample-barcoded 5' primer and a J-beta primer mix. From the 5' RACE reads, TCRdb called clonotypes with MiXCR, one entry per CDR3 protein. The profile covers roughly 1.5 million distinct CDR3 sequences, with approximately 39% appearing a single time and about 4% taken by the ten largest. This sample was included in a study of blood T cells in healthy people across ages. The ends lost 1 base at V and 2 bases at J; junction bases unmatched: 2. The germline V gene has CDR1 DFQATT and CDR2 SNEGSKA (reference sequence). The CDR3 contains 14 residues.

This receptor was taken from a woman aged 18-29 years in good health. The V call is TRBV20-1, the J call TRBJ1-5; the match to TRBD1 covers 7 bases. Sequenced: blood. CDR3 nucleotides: TGCAGTGCTAGAGGAGGGGGCGGCAATCAGCCCCAGCATTTT. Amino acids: CSARGGGGNQPQHF.